These 28 T cell receptor beta chains were all obtained from the same sample, sequenced in a study of T-cell reconstitution after alpha-beta-depleted transplantation in children. Broader study findings: Hyperexpanded clones declined; after one year, newly produced T cells mostly supplied diversity.

Their specific antigens are unknown. Unique molecular identifiers were used in preparing the TCRbeta library. TCRdb called the PCR reads again in MiXCR, with one record for every CDR3 protein. Of 250,000 to 300,000 distinct CDR3 sequences listed, 7.5% to 9% are singletons. Sequenced material: peripheral blood, taken 360 days after TCRalphabeta/CD19-depleted stem cell transplant. All receptors derive from a female patient younger than 10 who had a stem cell transplant for Fanconi anemia, so the T cells may come from the graft donor.

This clonotype has ten or more counts. The chain has TRBV5-1 and TRBJ2-5; possible D gene TRBD1, 6 bases. Per germline, CDR1 SGHRS and CDR2 YFSETQ. This CDR3 comprises 14 residues. V was shortened by 6 bases and J by 3 bases, with 15 bases between the two germline ends. The CDR3 protein is CASKTGSQKETQYF. For the CDR3, the DNA is TGCGCCAGCAAAACAGGGTCCCAAAAAGAGACCCAGTACTTC.

The table lists this clonotype with many counts. The gene calls are TRBV7-9 and TRBJ1-1; D not resolved. The CDR3 runs 12 residues. The V end lost 5 bases, the J end lost 5 bases, and 9 bases lay between the germline ends. From germline, CDR1 is SEHNR and CDR2 FQNEAQ (reference sequence). The CDR3 sequence: CASSPVRTEAFF. The CDR3 nucleotides are TGTGCCAGCAGCCCGGTGCGGACTGAAGCTTTCTTT.

This clonotype was detected many times. V usage is TRBV15 and J usage is TRBJ2-5; 7 bases line up with TRBD1. Unmatched junction bases numbered 11, after V lost 0 bases and J lost 4 bases. Germline V gives CDR1 LNHNV, CDR2 YYDKDF (reference sequence). The CDR3 is 17 residues long. The CDR3 DNA is TGTGCCACCAGCAGAGATGTGAGACAGGGTGGGAGAGAGACCCAGTACTTC. It codes for CATSRDVRQGGRETQYF. The full variable domain, its missing parts supplied by reference TRBV15 and TRBJ2-5, is DAMVIQNPRYQVTQFGKPVTLSCSQTLNHNVMYWYQQKSSQAPKLLFHYYDKDFNNEADTPDNFQSRRPNTSFCFLDIRSPGLGDTAMYLCATSRDVRQGGRETQYFGPGTRLLVL.

This clonotype was found many times. The J gene is TRBJ2-1, the V gene TRBV25-1, with 12 bases aligning to TRBD2. The germline gives CDR1 MGHDK, CDR2 SYGVNS. The trim removed 9 bases at V and 6 bases at J, leaving 6 bases unmatched. This CDR3 is 14 amino acids long. CDR3 DNA sequence: TGTGCCAGTCTAGCGGGGGGGCCCCCCAATGAGCAGTTCTTC. Its translation is CASLAGGPPNEQFF. The variable domain in full, completed from reference TRBV25-1 and TRBJ2-1, reads EADIYQTPRYLVIGTGKKITLECSQTMGHDKMYWYQQDPGMELHLIHYSYGVNSTEKGDLSSESTVSRIRTEHFPLTLESARPSHTSQYLCASLAGGPPNEQFFGPGTRLTVL.

This chain uses TRBV25-1 with TRBJ1-1; D is uncertain. Trimming removed 4 bases from V and 6 bases from J, with 9 bases in between. Germline assignment: CDR1 MGHDK and CDR2 SYGVNS. The CDR3 covers 12 residues. This CDR3 reads CASSGDPAEAFF. In DNA form, the CDR3 reads TGTGCCAGCAGTGGAGACCCCGCTGAAGCTTTCTTT.

This clonotype showed up many times. The chain recombines TRBV4-1 with TRBJ2-7, with D uncertain. Germline loops: CDR1 MGHRA, CDR2 YSYEKL. V shed 4 bases and J shed 1 base, with 8 bases lying between them. This CDR3 spans 13 amino acids. CDR3 DNA: TGCGCCAGCAGCCTTTCAGAATCCTACGAGCAGTACTTC. Amino acids: CASSLSESYEQYF.

The V and J genes are TRBV20-1 and TRBJ2-7; D gene ambiguous. This CDR3 contains 13 residues. V was clipped by 0 bases and J by 6 bases, with 12 bases between them. Per germline, CDR1 DFQATT and CDR2 SNEGSKA (reference sequence). CDR3 residues: CSARDRHPSEQYF. CDR3 DNA: TGCAGTGCTAGAGATCGTCACCCCTCCGAGCAGTACTTC.

CDR3 loop: CASSLGLPGSFSEQYF. DNA for the CDR3: TGTGCCAGCAGCCTGGGACTACCGGGGTCCTTTTCCGAGCAGTACTTC. The genes are TRBV3-1 and TRBJ2-7, with 7 positions matching TRBD2. V dropped 4 bases and J dropped 6; count of bases not matched to a gene: 15. The CDR3 has 16 residues. CDR1 is LGHDT and CDR2 is YNNKEL in the germline V gene (reference sequence).

The chain combines TRBV6-1 with TRBJ1-2; possible D gene TRBD1, 5 bases. Germline V lookup: CDR1 MNHNS, CDR2 SASEGT. Trimming removed 5 bases at V and 6 bases at J, with 10 bases between. The CDR3 loop spans 12 amino acids. The CDR3: CASSWDVNGYTF. In DNA form, the CDR3 reads TGTGCCAGCAGTTGGGACGTCAATGGCTACACCTTC.

This clonotype was seen many times. J is TRBJ2-2 and V is TRBV15; D uncertain. Germline CDR1 LNHNV, CDR2 YYDKDF (reference sequence). The CDR3 totals 17 residues. With 4 bases removed from V and 4 bases from J, the gap between germline ends came to 19 bases. The CDR3 spells CATSTRLSPVSTGELFF. In nucleotides, the CDR3 is TGTGCCACCAGCACACGTTTATCTCCGGTTAGCACCGGGGAGCTGTTTTTT.

This clonotype occurred many times. The chain uses TRBV5-6 and TRBJ2-7, with 10 bases that match TRBD2. This CDR3 is 15 amino acids long. V was clipped by 2 bases and J by 3 bases; unmatched bases: 5. Germline assignment: CDR1 SGHDT and CDR2 YYEEEE. CDR3 nucleotides: TGTGCCAGCAGCTTCCAGGCTAGCGGGGGCTACGAGCAGTACTTC. Translated: CASSFQASGGYEQYF.

This clonotype has ten or more counts. The chain recombines TRBV29-1 with TRBJ2-2; D not resolved. Trimming shortened V by 3 bases and J by 3 bases, and 8 bases separated the two germline ends. The CDR3 loop spans 13 amino acids. CDR1 and CDR2 from the germline V gene are SQVTM and ANQGSEA. CDR3 nucleotides: TGCAGCGTTGAGTCCGGTTACACCGGGGAGCTGTTTTTT. Its translation: CSVESGYTGELFF.

This clonotype was seen many times. The V call is TRBV5-6, the J call TRBJ2-4; weak D call: TRBD1 (6 bases). Trimming took off 4 bases at V and 0 bases at J, with 8 bases between the two ends. The CDR3 runs 14 residues. Germline CDR1 reads SGHDT; CDR2 reads YYEEEE. The CDR3 spells CASSLQGAKNIQYF. The CDR3 DNA is TGTGCCAGCAGCCTACAGGGAGCCAAAAACATTCAGTACTTC. The full variable domain, rest sourced from reference TRBV5-6 and TRBJ2-4, is DAGVTQSPTHLIKTRGQQVTLRCSPKSGHDTVSWYQQALGQGPQFIFQYYEEEERQRGNFPDRFSGHQFPNYSSELNVNALLLGDSALYLCASSLQGAKNIQYFGAGTRLSVL.

This clonotype came up many times. The chain is built from TRBV7-9 and TRBJ2-4; either TRBD1 or TRBD2 may fit D (6 bases each). CDR3 length equals 19 residues. Germline V gene lookup returns CDR1 SEHNR and CDR2 FQNEAQ (reference sequence). V lost 2 bases to trimming and J lost 9 bases, with 29 bases between them. This chain's CDR3 is CASSLSLLNVAGEVGIQYF. The CDR3 DNA sequence: TGTGCCAGCAGCTTATCCCTGCTCAATGTGGCAGGGGAGGTGGGCATTCAGTACTTC. Looking up the rest from reference TRBV7-9 and TRBJ2-4 gives the full variable domain: DTGVSQNPRHKITKRGQNVTFRCDPISEHNRLYWYRQTLGQGPEFLTYFQNEAQLEKSRLLSDRFSAERPKGSFSTLEIQRTEQGDSAMYLCASSLSLLNVAGEVGIQYFGAGTRLSVL.

Many counts were recorded for this clonotype. This sequence joins TRBV18 and TRBJ1-2; D not resolved. Trimming cost V 3 bases and J 5 bases, with 7 bases left between them. The germline CDR1 and CDR2 sequences are KGHSH and LQKENI. This CDR3 has 12 residues. This CDR3 reads CASSPKGYGYTF. The CDR3, as DNA: TGTGCCAGCTCACCGAAGGGATATGGCTACACCTTC.

This clonotype appeared many times. DNA of the CDR3: TGCAGTGCTAGAACCGGGAGGCTACCTAATGAAAAACTGTTTTTT. Translation gives CSARTGRLPNEKLFF. The chain combines TRBV20-1 with TRBJ1-4; D remains ambiguous. Looked up from germline, CDR1 is DFQATT and CDR2 is SNEGSKA (reference sequence). The CDR3 totals 15 residues. Trimming took off 2 bases at V and 3 bases at J, with 13 bases between the two ends.

This clonotype was counted many times. The chain joins TRBV6-5 to TRBJ1-4, with 9 positions matching TRBD1. This CDR3 spans 13 amino acids. Germline V gene sequence: CDR1 MNHEY, CDR2 SVGAGI. With V trimmed by 6 bases and J by 8 bases, 4 bases remained unmatched. The CDR3: CASRQGAREKLFF. The CDR3 DNA reads TGTGCCAGCAGACAGGGGGCAAGGGAAAAACTGTTTTTT.

This clonotype was found many times. The chain is built from TRBV6-6 and TRBJ2-3, with D unresolved. The V and J ends lost 6 bases and 2 bases respectively, with 9 bases between them. This CDR3 comprises 13 residues. Germline CDR1 MNHNY, CDR2 SVGAGI (reference sequence). CDR3 in amino acids: CASSPYNTDTQYF. In DNA, the CDR3 is TGTGCCAGCAGCCCATATAACACAGATACGCAGTATTTT.

This clonotype was recorded many times. The V and J genes are TRBV5-5 and TRBJ1-1; D unresolved. The germline CDR1 and CDR2 sequences are SGHKS and YYEKEE (reference sequence). The CDR3 runs to 14 residues. V lost 4 bases, J lost 5 bases, and 15 bases lay in between. In DNA form, the CDR3 reads TGTGCCAGCAGCCTGTACCCGGGTGGGACTGAAGCTTTCTTT. Residues: CASSLYPGGTEAFF.

The sample holds many counts of this clonotype. The CDR3 region has the DNA TGTGCCAGCAGCCCCACGGGCGGGGGGTTTACCAACAATGAGCAGTTCTTC. Its protein product is CASSPTGGGFTNNEQFF. V is TRBV7-6 and J is TRBJ2-1; 8 bases line up with TRBD2. Germline V gives CDR1 SGHVS, CDR2 FNYEAQ. CDR3 length: 17 amino acids. The trim removed 5 bases at V and 5 bases at J, leaving 14 bases unmatched.

The chain employs TRBV20-1 and TRBJ2-3; D ambiguous. The CDR3 is 12 amino acids. Trimming shortened V by 6 bases and J by 0 bases, and 7 bases separated the two germline ends. The germline CDR1 and CDR2 sequences are DFQATT and SNEGSKA (reference sequence). CDR3: CSAADSTDTQYF. For the CDR3, the DNA is TGCAGTGCGGCAGATAGCACAGATACGCAGTATTTT.

This clonotype has at least ten counts. The chain combines TRBV15 with TRBJ2-5; a possible D gene is TRBD1 (5 bases). Trimming stripped 3 bases from V and 2 bases from J, with 10 bases between. The CDR3 covers 14 residues. CDR1 is LNHNV, CDR2 YYDKDF, per germline (reference sequence). The CDR3 region has the DNA TGTGCCACCAGCAGGCAGGGAAATCAAGAGACCCAGTACTTC. Its protein product is CATSRQGNQETQYF.

This clonotype was observed at least ten times. The V gene is TRBV20-1, the J gene TRBJ2-7, with 9 bases identical to TRBD1. V lost 3 bases to trimming and J lost 4 bases; unmatched junction nucleotides: 4. CDR1 and CDR2 (germline): DFQATT, SNEGSKA (reference sequence). This CDR3 region has 13 residues. The CDR3 DNA reads TGCAGTGCTAGCGGACAGGGGCGATACGAGCAGTACTTC. Protein product: CSASGQGRYEQYF.

This clonotype has at least ten counts. This chain uses TRBV11-2 with TRBJ2-7; 9 bases fit TRBD1. From germline, CDR1 is SGHAT and CDR2 FQNNGV. Trimming cost V 5 bases and J 2 bases; bases outside gene matches: 10. The CDR3 length is 16 residues. In nucleotides, the CDR3 is TGTGCCAGCAGCCTACAGGGGGCTGGCTTCACCTACGAGCAGTACTTC. Its translation is CASSLQGAGFTYEQYF.

J is TRBJ1-3 and V is TRBV18; TRBD1 is a possible D gene (5 bases). V was cut by 2 bases and J by 0 bases, with 11 bases left in between. The CDR3 totals 16 residues. Germline loops: CDR1 KGHSH, CDR2 LQKENI. CDR3 sequence (DNA): TGTGCCAGCTCACCAGTCACAGGTGTCTCTGGAAACACCATATATTTT. Translated: CASSPVTGVSGNTIYF.

This clonotype was observed at least ten times. This chain uses TRBV6-5 with TRBJ1-6, with D tentatively TRBD1 (6 bases). CDR1 MNHEY and CDR2 SVGAGI come from the germline V gene. The CDR3 is 16 residues long. V was shortened by 6 bases and J by 3 bases, with 15 bases between the two germline ends. In DNA form, the CDR3 reads TGTGCCAGCAGGGAAACAGGGCCTCTCTATAATTCACCCCTCCACTTT. Translated, it gives CASRETGPLYNSPLHF.

This clonotype was detected ten times or more. The rearrangement uses TRBV7-8 and TRBJ2-1; D unresolved. V was clipped by 1 base and J by 6 bases, with 13 bases between them. The CDR3 has 15 residues. Germline-derived CDR1 and CDR2 are SGHVS and FQNEAQ. The CDR3 sequence: CASSLVRTRANEQFF. The CDR3 coding sequence is TGTGCCAGCAGCTTAGTCCGGACCAGAGCCAATGAGCAGTTCTTC. The full variable domain, completed using reference TRBV7-8 and TRBJ2-1, is GAGVSQSPRYKVAKRGQDVALRCDPISGHVSLFWYQQALGQGPEFLTYFQNEAQLDKSGLPSDRFFAERPEGSVSTLKIQRTQQEDSAVYLCASSLVRTRANEQFFGPGTRLTVL.

The chain employs TRBV20-1 and TRBJ2-3, with 8 bases lining up with TRBD2. Trimming cost V 2 bases and J 4 bases; bases outside gene matches: 8. CDR1 and CDR2 (germline): DFQATT, SNEGSKA (reference sequence). This CDR3 has 15 residues. CDR3 DNA sequence: TGCAGTGCTAGATCGTTTCGCGGGGGGCCAGATACGCAGTATTTT. Translated: CSARSFRGGPDTQYF.